This entry lists 8 T cell receptor beta chains sequenced from one sample in a study of cytomegalovirus exposure and HLA in healthy donors. PCR employed 60 Vbeta and 13 Jbeta primers. Sequencing was performed with immunoSEQ multiplex PCR; in TCRdb, only in-frame clones are kept and a portion is missing. The sample includes about 110,000 clones, roughly 79% of them seen just once. The source material was PBMCs. All receptors come from a man between 35 and 55 years old in good health and CMV-seronegative.

The chain has TRBV7-2 and TRBJ2-1; 15 nucleotides line up with TRBD2. This CDR3 is built from 15 residues. Trimming took 6 bases from V and 6 from J; bases not matched to a gene: 3. CDR1 and CDR2 (germline): SGHTA, FQGNSA. The CDR3 loop reads CASRWTSGRGNEQFF. Written as DNA, the CDR3 is TGTGCCAGCAGGTGGACTAGCGGGAGGGGCAATGAGCAGTTCTTC.

This rearrangement joins TRBV14 to TRBJ1-4, with D perhaps matching TRBD1 (5 bases). This CDR3 comprises 16 residues. V was shortened by 1 base and J by 0 bases, with 9 bases between the two germline ends. CDR1 is SGHDN, CDR2 FVKESK, per germline. CDR3: CASSQGQGPTNEKLFF. CDR3 DNA sequence: TGTGCCAGCAGCCAAGGCCAGGGTCCAACTAATGAAAAACTGTTTTTT.

This sequence joins TRBV5-1 and TRBJ1-4; 8 bases align to TRBD1. The V gene end was trimmed by 1 base and the J gene end by 6 bases; junction bases not matched to a gene: 5. Germline lookup yields CDR1 SGHRS and CDR2 YFSETQ. This CDR3 has 15 residues. CDR3 residues: CASSLTGQVDEKLFF. CDR3 nucleotide sequence: TGCGCCAGCAGCTTGACGGGACAGGTTGATGAAAAACTGTTTTTT.

As to this clone: The DNA is omitted, as the CDR3 cannot be located on it reliably, and the CDR3 follows TCRdb's listing. The chain carries TRBV1 and TRBJ2-2; the listed D gene, TRBD2, was not tested against the DNA. TRBV1 is a pseudogene segment. Ends included, the CDR3 has 17 residues. CDR3 sequence: CTSRLRESPRTPGSCFF.

V gene TRBV27 combines with J gene TRBJ1-2; the D gene is possibly TRBD1 (5 bases). CDR3 length: 15 residues. Per germline, CDR1 MNHEY and CDR2 SMNVEV (reference sequence). V shed 5 bases and J shed 2 bases, with 15 bases lying between them. Here the CDR3 DNA reads TGTGCCAGCAGTCCTTATGACAGCGCGAACTATGGCTACACCTTC. Translating it yields CASSPYDSANYGYTF.

V and J are TRBV20-1 and TRBJ2-5; no clear D. CDR1 and CDR2 (germline): DFQATT, SNEGSKA (reference sequence). The CDR3 consists of 11 residues. V was shortened by 1 base and J by 5 bases, with 5 bases between the two germline ends. The CDR3 nucleotides read TGCAGTGCTAGAGTCGGGGAGACCCAGTACTTC. This encodes CSARVGETQYF.

The V gene is TRBV2, the J gene TRBJ2-6; D gene uncertain. The CDR3 totals 14 residues. V lost 8 bases and J 1 base, leaving 9 bases between the germline ends. Germline V gene data show CDR1 as SNHLY and CDR2 as FYNNEI. CDR3 bases: TGTGCCAGCCTACCTACTTCTGGGGCCAACGTCCTGACTTTC. Translating it yields CASLPTSGANVLTF.

CDR3 residues: CASSLPSSGNQPQHF. Written as DNA, the CDR3 is TGTGCCAGCAGTTTACCGTCCTCGGGGAATCAGCCCCAGCATTTT. This chain links TRBV28 with TRBJ1-5; D call uncertain. Per the germline V gene, CDR1 is MDHEN and CDR2 is SYDVKM. This CDR3 spans 15 amino acids. V was clipped by 2 bases and J by 4 bases, with 12 bases between them. Full variable domain (missing parts from reference TRBV28 and TRBJ1-5): DVKVTQSSRYLVKRTGEKVFLECVQDMDHENMFWYRQDPGLGLRLIYFSYDVKMKEKGDIPEGYSVSREKKERFSLILESASTNQTSMYLCASSLPSSGNQPQHFGDGTRLSIL.